This T cell receptor beta chain was obtained from a study of cytomegalovirus exposure and HLA in healthy donors. Findings and limits, study-wide: Subsequent analysis found a tendency for first-cohort TCR clusters to co-occur within the 100 to 150 validation repertoires. The CMV antigen specificity of a few CMV-associated chains was confirmed through in vitro analysis.

As regards this clone: Its antigen is still unknown.

TCRdb's table, derived via immunoSEQ multiplex PCR, lists solely in-frame clones and lacks some. The sample consists of fewer than 80,000 clones, roughly 95% of them appearing once. The ends were cut back, 0 bases at V and 6 bases at J, with 10 bases in the middle. Germline CDR1 SGDLS, CDR2 YYNGEE. The length of the CDR3 is 14 residues. The material sequenced was PBMCs. V gene TRBV9 combines with J gene TRBJ2-1; D remains unclear. The clonotype originates from a woman aged 18-35 years in good health and CMV-seropositive. CDR3: CASSVDSSPNEQFF. The CDR3 DNA reads TGTGCCAGCAGCGTAGACAGTTCGCCCAATGAGCAGTTCTTC.